Listed below are T cell receptor beta chains from one sample, sequenced in a study of T cell changes during pregnancy in multiple sclerosis. The assay was immunoSEQ multiplex PCR, and TCRdb's table has in-frame clones only and misses some. Of approximately 83,000 clones listed, 85% to 95% are singletons. Sequenced here: peripheral blood, sampled in the first trimester of pregnancy. These receptors were taken from a female donor with multiple sclerosis, enrolled in a pregnancy study. The CDR3 runs from the conserved cysteine through the conserved F or W. D genes are given only for firm matches. A row's size may be missing; if present it is once, few, many or a size class.

d_gene	v_gene	j_gene	abundance	CDR3aa	CDR3nt
NA	TRBV27	TRBJ2-7	NA	CASSLSRGSAYEQYF	TGTGCCAGCAGTTTATCTAGGGGATCGGCTTACGAGCAGTACTTC
NA	TRBV2	TRBJ2-6	NA	CASSDAVRGPSGANVLTF	TGTGCCAGCAGTGATGCTGTCAGGGGCCCCTCTGGGGCCAACGTCCTGACTTTC
NA	TRBV6-4	TRBJ1-2	NA	CASSESGFYGYTF	TGTGCCAGCAGTGAGTCCGGGTTCTATGGCTACACCTTC
TRBD2	TRBV7-9	TRBJ2-3	NA	CASSFGGGEDTQYF	TGTGCCAGCAGCTTCGGCGGGGGGGAAGATACGCAGTATTTT
TRBD1	TRBV6-1	TRBJ1-3	NA	CASSQDRGSGNTIYF	TGTGCCAGCAGTCAAGACAGGGGCTCTGGAAACACCATATATTTT
TRBD2	TRBV4-2	TRBJ2-1	NA	CASSQVLAGSNEQFF	TGTGCCAGCAGCCAAGTGCTAGCGGGAAGCAATGAGCAGTTCTTC
NA	TRBV9	TRBJ1-2	few	CASSVAPTANYGYTF	TGTGCCAGCAGCGTAGCCCCGACAGCTAACTATGGCTACACCTTC
NA	TRBV5-1	TRBJ1-2	NA	CASSLGGLKEGYTF	TGCGCCAGCAGCTTGGGGGGACTCAAAGAGGGCTACACCTTC
TRBD1	TRBV6-4	TRBJ1-2	NA	CASLGGQPAYGYTF	TGTGCCAGCCTAGGGGGACAGCCCGCCTATGGCTACACCTTC
TRBD1	TRBV5-4	TRBJ1-2	NA	CASSLFWLGQSDSGYTF	TGTGCCAGCAGCTTGTTTTGGTTGGGACAGTCAGATTCTGGCTACACCTTC
NA	TRBV18	TRBJ1-2	once	CASSPTRLFSQGVHGYTF	TGTGCCAGCTCACCCACCAGACTATTTTCACAGGGAGTCCATGGCTACACCTTC
TRBD2	TRBV7-8	TRBJ2-1	NA	CASSLVGRLAGGPNNEQFF	TGTGCCAGCAGCTTAGTTGGTCGGCTAGCGGGGGGGCCGAACAATGAGCAGTTCTTC
NA	TRBV25-1	TRBJ2-4	NA	CASSESGAEQYF	TGTGCCAGCAGTGAATCAGGGGCAGAACAGTACTTC
NA	TRBV6-6	TRBJ2-7	NA	CASSDLRDINSYEQYF	TGTGCCAGCAGCGATCTCCGGGACATTAACTCCTACGAGCAGTACTTC
NA	TRBV14	TRBJ2-1	NA	CASSPRRSGGAFF	TGTGCCAGCAGCCCAAGAAGGTCTGGGGGCGCCTTCTTC
TRBD1	TRBV27	TRBJ2-3	NA	CASSALQGGAQYF	TGTGCCAGCAGTGCGCTACAGGGGGGAGCGCAGTATTTT
NA	TRBV21-1	TRBJ1-2	NA	CASSIQGAHYGYTF	TGTGCCAGCAGCATACAGGGGGCACACTATGGCTACACCTTC
NA	TRBV5-8	TRBJ1-1	NA	CASSFQFSGGSTEAFF	TGTGCCAGCAGCTTCCAGTTCTCGGGGGGTAGCACTGAAGCTTTCTTT
NA	TRBV27	TRBJ2-7	NA	CASSRGGASEQYF	TGTGCCAGCAGTCGAGGGGGGGCAAGCGAGCAGTACTTC
NA	TRBV4-1	TRBJ1-2	NA	CASSQGERGNYGYTF	TGCGCCAGCAGCCAAGGTGAAAGGGGAAACTATGGCTACACCTTC
TRBD2	TRBV7-2	TRBJ2-7	NA	CASSTLAGVEQYF	TGTGCCAGCAGCACGTTAGCGGGGGTCGAGCAGTACTTC
TRBD1	TRBV6-1	TRBJ2-7	NA	CASSEEVGQGVYEQYF	TGTGCCAGCAGTGAGGAGGTCGGACAGGGAGTATACGAGCAGTACTTC